This is a list of T cell receptor beta chains from one sample in a study of T cells in Graves' hyperthyroidism and ophthalmopathy. TCRdb reanalysed the multiplex PCR reads using MiXCR and keeps one entry per CDR3 protein. This sample has 460,000 or so distinct CDR3 sequences, with approximately 14% found just once. Sequenced sample: blood. The receptors derive from a woman between 18 and 30 years old with Graves' hyperthyroidism. Each CDR3 is given with its conserved first and last residue.

j_gene,v_gene,CDR3aa
TRBJ2-3,TRBV20-1,CSARSPPSGKTDTQYF
TRBJ2-1,TRBV29-1,CSVGGGGRANEQFF
TRBJ1-5,TRBV6-1,CASTGSGNQPQHF
TRBJ2-7,TRBV12-3/TRBV12-4,CASSLGGGEQYF
TRBJ2-5,TRBV30,CAWSGASQETQYF
TRBJ1-1,TRBV11-2,CASSLGSILGTEAFF
TRBJ2-1,TRBV11-2,CASSLVVQHNEQFF
TRBJ2-1,TRBV27,CASSSPSASYNEQFF
TRBJ1-2,TRBV19,CASTLSPEAYGYTF
TRBJ1-6,TRBV27,CASSPIQGDNSPLHF
TRBJ1-2,TRBV30,CARDSDGDYGYTF
TRBJ1-5,TRBV27,CASSLYGPDRSQPQHF
TRBJ2-1,TRBV20-1,CSAAGGGSYNEQFF
TRBJ2-7,TRBV4-2,CASSRGTSGSYSYEQYF
TRBJ1-4,TRBV30,CAWTRTPDPGPWEKLFF
TRBJ2-3,TRBV5-5,CASSFGQYTDTQYF
TRBJ2-1,TRBV2,CASGTSVYNEQFF
TRBJ2-2,TRBV20-1,CSATHWSGTLTGELFF
TRBJ2-2,TRBV6-5,CASSYSRSGTGELFF
TRBJ2-3,TRBV14,CASSQDGGRRSGDTQYF
TRBJ2-3,TRBV20-1,CSARSTLSADTQYF
TRBJ1-3,TRBV7-2,CASSFTGERNTIYF
TRBJ1-2,TRBV7-9,CASSLSAQLNYGYTF
TRBJ2-5,TRBV14,CASSQGGLGRLETQYF
TRBJ1-3,TRBV7-8,CASSLYPSESGNTIYF
TRBJ2-3,TRBV3-1,CASSQTGTTTDTQYF
TRBJ1-3,TRBV2,CASIPGQFLGESQGTIYF
TRBJ2-7,TRBV24-1,CATSDRGAGNSYEQYF
TRBJ2-1,TRBV27,CASSLNPALPGTEYNEQFF
TRBJ2-4,TRBV30,CAWKSGALKNIQYF
TRBJ2-7,TRBV30,CAWSDPGVAGGSEQYF
TRBJ1-1,TRBV30,CAWIMGINTEAFF
TRBJ1-2,TRBV10-3,CAISDREVYGYTF
TRBJ2-1,TRBV18,CASSHPNRGSYNEQFF
TRBJ1-2,TRBV11-2,CASSLARTVDYGYTF
TRBJ2-4,TRBV11-2,CASSLQGASKNIQYF
TRBJ2-1,TRBV12-3/TRBV12-4,CASIPGRGPYNEQFF
TRBJ2-3,TRBV2,CAIGQGTLVGDTQYF
TRBJ2-7,TRBV18,CASSPGTRTYEQYF
TRBJ1-2,TRBV6-1,CASGNGYTF
TRBJ1-2,TRBV27,CASSEQGWDGYTF
TRBJ1-2,TRBV20-1,CSASRQGYGYTF
TRBJ1-5,TRBV3-1,CASSQVPGSNQPQHF
TRBJ1-4,TRBV11-2,CASSAPGTTDEKLFF
TRBJ1-1,TRBV5-1,CASSFGGGFRTEAFF
TRBJ2-5,TRBV24-1,CATSRASGQETQYF